This T cell receptor (beta chain) was recorded in a study of shared clonotypes between healthy human individuals. Whole-study context: The study used three CD4 naive, three CD4 memory, two CD8 naive and one CD8 memory plate per donor.

The investigators split CD4+ cells into a CD45RA+ naive subset and a CD45RA-negative memory subset. Data came from immunoSEQ multiplex PCR; TCRdb stores just in-frame clones and leaves some out. The sample includes about 1.5 million clones, 95% to 99% of them seen just once. From germline, CDR1 is SGHDN and CDR2 FVKESK. V was shortened by 0 bases and J by 0 bases, with 9 bases between the two germline ends. The length of the CDR3 is 16 residues. The V and J genes are TRBV14 and TRBJ1-3; D is undetermined. The clonotype was recovered from a man aged 30 to 45 in good health. Sample: naive CD4+ T cells sorted from blood. Regarding subset: CD45RA+ positively selected. CDR3 amino acids: CASSQDLGPSGNTIYF. CDR3 DNA sequence: TGTGCCAGCAGCCAAGATTTGGGTCCCTCTGGAAACACCATATATTTT.